This TCR beta chain was captured by sequencing in a study of vaccination and CD4 T cells after COVID-19. Documented treatment: roughly ten-day PBMC culture with coronavirus spike peptide pools or control peptides (ViraFEST assay). The V gene's germline CDR1 is LNHNV and CDR2 YYDKDF (reference sequence). Germline trimming cut 6 bases from V and 6 bases from J; bases unmatched to any gene: 15. The CDR3 is 16 residues long. General study results and limits: Reactive clonotype counts went from median 21 after infection to roughly 40 after vaccination, nonsignificantly.

A note on this clonotype: What it recognizes is unknown.

With the Oncomine TCR Beta short-read assay, DNA from cultured CD4+ T cells was sequenced. TCRdb recomputed calls from the PCR reads with MiXCR, one row per CDR3 protein. The sample records about 11,000 distinct CDR3 sequences, around 70% being singletons. Sequencing input: CD4+ T cells from blood, cultured in vitro. V and J are TRBV15 and TRBJ2-3, with 7 bases aligning to TRBD2. The sequence came from a human donor who had recovered from COVID-19. CDR3 in amino acids: CATSPRGSGALDTQYF. The DNA of the CDR3 is TGTGCCACCAGTCCCCGGGGCAGCGGGGCGTTGGATACGCAGTATTTT.